Sequencing of this T cell receptor (beta chain) was carried out in a study of tumor-infiltrating lymphocytes in localized non-small cell lung cancer. As for the study in general: Several tumor histologies, both smoking statuses, and some post-neoadjuvant chemotherapy samples were included. Resected tumor was paired with non-adjacent uninvolved lung from the same patient. Study-wide results and caveats: Immunotypes IM1 and IM2 had similar TCR-derived T-cell fractions. Different pieces of the same tissue were used for each assay.

Using immunoSEQ multiplex PCR, the repertoire was profiled, and TCRdb retains in-frame clones only, with some absent. The sample has 10,000 to 13,000 clones; about three fifths are singletons. This clone was counted a single time. Its antigen is currently unknown. The germline gives CDR1 SGHKS, CDR2 YYEKEE (reference sequence). Trimming took off 0 bases at V and 4 bases at J, with 11 bases between the two ends. The CDR3 is 15 amino acids. The V call is TRBV5-5, the J call TRBJ1-5, with D tentatively TRBD1 (6 bases). This receptor was obtained from a human donor with non-small cell lung cancer. The sequenced material came from lung tumor tissue. This chain's CDR3 is CASSLGSGVNQPQHF. In nucleotides, the CDR3 is TGTGCCAGCAGCTTGGGGTCAGGGGTAAATCAGCCCCAGCATTTT.